A selection of T cell receptor beta chains follows, all from one sample in a study of T cell responses to AZD1222 COVID-19 vaccine. Measured with immunoSEQ multiplex PCR; TCRdb has only the in-frame clones, and not every one. The sample yields around 130,000 clones, more than 85% seen once. The sample was peripheral blood, taken on day 0 of AZD1222 vaccination. These receptors were obtained from an adult in good health. Both conserved end residues are part of each CDR3. The D gene is left open where the match is weak. Rows give clone size only sometimes, using once, few, many, or a class for an expanded clone.

v_gene	d_gene	j_gene	abundance	CDR3nt	CDR3aa
TRBV7-9	-	TRBJ2-7	-	TGTGCCAGCGGTCGGGGCTCATACGAGCAGTACTTC	CASGRGSYEQYF
TRBV2	TRBD1	TRBJ1-6	-	TGTGCCAGCAGGAAGACAGGGGGAAAGCGTAATTCACCCCTCCACTTT	CASRKTGGKRNSPLHF
TRBV18	-	TRBJ1-1	-	TGTGCCAGCTCGAAACTGGCGGGCACTGAAGCTTTCTTT	CASSKLAGTEAFF
TRBV11-2	-	TRBJ2-5	-	TGTGCCAGCAGCTTAGCGGGCATCCAAGAGACCCAGTACTTC	CASSLAGIQETQYF
TRBV12-5	-	TRBJ1-6	-	TGTGCTAGTGGTTTGCTTAGGGTGGCGAGGGCAAGCTCCTATAATTCACCCCTCCACTTT	CASGLLRVARASSYNSPLHF
TRBV19	-	TRBJ1-2	-	TGTGCCGGAAGAACAGGGTATGGCTACACCTTC	CAGRTGYGYTF
TRBV5-1	-	TRBJ1-6	-	TGCGCCAGCAGCTTCCGGGACCTGGGGAATTCACCCCTCCACTTT	CASSFRDLGNSPLHF
TRBV6-1	-	TRBJ1-1	-	TGTGCCAGCAGTGAATGGGGGCAGGAAGCTTTCTTT	CASSEWGQEAFF
TRBV5-4	TRBD2	TRBJ2-1	-	TGTGCCAGCAGCTCGACTAGCGGGGGGGACAATGAGCAGTTCTTC	CASSSTSGGDNEQFF
TRBV5-1	TRBD2	TRBJ2-5	-	TGCGCCAGCGCCTTCGGGGGCGGGGGGCAAGAGACCCAGTACTTC	CASAFGGGGQETQYF
TRBV2	-	TRBJ1-1	few	TGTGCCAGCAGTACAGCATTAATGAACACTGAAGCTTTCTTT	CASSTALMNTEAFF
TRBV29-1	-	TRBJ1-1	-	TGCAGCGTTGTTACCCGGGAGCAAGCTTTCTTT	CSVVTREQAFF
TRBV9	-	TRBJ1-4	-	TGTGCCAGCAGCGTAGAGACGGAGGAAAAACTGTTTTTT	CASSVETEEKLFF
TRBV5-1	TRBD1	TRBJ2-2	-	TGCGCCAGCAGCTTCATCCGACAGGGGAACACCGGGGAGCTGTTTTTT	CASSFIRQGNTGELFF
TRBV5-1	TRBD1	TRBJ1-2	-	TGCGCCAGCAGCGGGACAGGGAACTATGGCTACACCTTC	CASSGTGNYGYTF
TRBV30	TRBD1	TRBJ1-5	-	TGTGCCTGGACCCGGACAGGGAGTAATCAGCCCCAGCATTTT	CAWTRTGSNQPQHF
TRBV6-5	-	TRBJ1-1	-	TGTGCCAGCAGGCCGGGACCTACGGGAACTGAAGCTTTCTTT	CASRPGPTGTEAFF
TRBV2	TRBD1	TRBJ1-5	-	TGTGCCAGCAGCGGAGGACAGGGGTGGTGGGATAGCAATCAGCCCCAGCATTTT	CASSGGQGWWDSNQPQHF
TRBV6-5	-	TRBJ1-6	-	TGTGCCAGCAGTCCCGTAGGAGGGGAGGGTTCACCCCTCCACTTT	CASSPVGGEGSPLHF
TRBV10-3	-	TRBJ2-1	-	TGTGCCGTCCGCACCGGGAAAAATGAGCAGTTCTTC	CAVRTGKNEQFF
TRBV7-8	-	TRBJ2-5	once	TGTGCCAGCAGCGGGCCTGGAGAGACCCAGTACTTC	CASSGPGETQYF
TRBV2	-	TRBJ1-4	once	TGTGCCAGCCACAGGGTTAGAGAAGAAAAACTGTTTTTT	CASHRVREEKLFF
TRBV6-5	TRBD1	TRBJ1-2	-	TGTGCCAGCAGTTACTCGGGGACAGATTTACCCTATGGCTACACCTTC	CASSYSGTDLPYGYTF
TRBV11-2	-	TRBJ2-3	-	TGTGCCAGCAGCTTTCCCCTCAAACTAGCTTCTAGCACAGATACGCAGTATTTT	CASSFPLKLASSTDTQYF
TRBV7-6	-	TRBJ2-6	-	TGTGCCAGCAGCTTAGTGTCGGGACGCCTCTCTGGGGCCAACGTCCTGACTTTC	CASSLVSGRLSGANVLTF
TRBV5-4	-	TRBJ1-1	-	TGTGCCAGCAGCTGGGGAGGAACTGAAGCTTTCTTT	CASSWGGTEAFF
TRBV11-2	-	TRBJ1-1	-	TGTGCCAGCAGCCTCGGACAGCGAGCTTTCTTT	CASSLGQRAFF
TRBV7-2	TRBD1	TRBJ1-4	few	TGTGCCAGCAGCCCCGGGACAGGGCTTAATGAAAAACTGTTTTTT	CASSPGTGLNEKLFF
TRBV18	-	TRBJ1-1	-	TGTGCCAGCTCACCTATGGGGGACACTGAAGCTTTCTTT	CASSPMGDTEAFF
TRBV5-6	-	TRBJ2-7	-	TGTGCCAGCAGCCCTCGACGGGGCTTAAGCTCCTACGAGCAGTACTTC	CASSPRRGLSSYEQYF
TRBV21-1	-	TRBJ2-1	-	TGTGCCAGCAGCAAACAGGGAAACGATGAGCAGTTCTTC	CASSKQGNDEQFF
TRBV5-6	TRBD1	TRBJ1-6	-	TGTGCCAGCAGCTTCTATGACAGGGAAAACTCACCCCTCCACTTT	CASSFYDRENSPLHF
TRBV3-1/TRBV3-2	TRBD1	TRBJ1-4	-	TGTGCCAGCAGCGATCAGGGGGGGGTCGGTGAAAAACTGTTTTTT	CASSDQGGVGEKLFF
TRBV7-8	-	TRBJ2-6	-	TGTGCCAGCAGCTTAGGCGCGGTGCACTCAGCGTCTGGGGCCAACGTCCTGACTTTC	CASSLGAVHSASGANVLTF
TRBV18	-	TRBJ1-5	-	TGTGCCAGCTCGCCGGGACCGTCCGCGGGCCAGCATTTT	CASSPGPSAGQHF
TRBV11-3	-	TRBJ2-7	-	TGTGCCAGCAGCCCAACCCAGGGCAACGAGCAGTACTTC	CASSPTQGNEQYF
TRBV10-3	-	TRBJ2-7	-	TGTGCCATCAGTGTGGGGGGCAGCGACGAGCAGTACTTC	CAISVGGSDEQYF
TRBV3-1/TRBV3-2	-	TRBJ2-1	-	TGTGCCAGCAGCCAAGAGGGGGGGCTCTGGAACAATGAGCAGTTCTTC	CASSQEGGLWNNEQFF
TRBV5-6	TRBD2	TRBJ2-3	-	TGTGCCAGCAGCCCGGGACTAGTTGATACGCAGTATTTT	CASSPGLVDTQYF
TRBV11-2	-	TRBJ1-1	-	TGTGCCAGCAGCTCTCGGGACGCAGAAGCTTTCTTT	CASSSRDAEAFF
TRBV10-3	TRBD1	TRBJ1-1	once	TGTGCCACCAGGGGGACGGCAGACACTGAAGCTTTCTTT	CATRGTADTEAFF
TRBV2	-	TRBJ1-3	once	TGTGCCAGCACACCGGGGCCAGGGAGAACCTATTACTCTGGAAACACCATATATTTT	CASTPGPGRTYYSGNTIYF
TRBV5-6	-	TRBJ1-6	-	TGTGCCAGCAGCTTGGGGTCCTATAATTCACCCCTCCACTTT	CASSLGSYNSPLHF
TRBV19	TRBD1	TRBJ1-1	-	TGTGCCAGTAGTAACGACAGGGGGACCTCGGAAGCTTTCTTT	CASSNDRGTSEAFF
TRBV2	-	TRBJ1-5	-	TGTGCCAGCGCCCTGCCCCCTCAGCCCCAGCATTTT	CASALPPQPQHF
TRBV27	TRBD1	TRBJ2-7	few	TGTGCCAGCAGTTTATCTCCCGGGACAGGGTTCGCCGAGCAGTACTTC	CASSLSPGTGFAEQYF